Each of the 19 T cell receptor beta chains below was sequenced from the same sample in a study of T cell repertoires in cytomegalovirus infection. TCRdb re-analysed the reads in MiXCR, keeping a single row per CDR3 protein. Here the sample spans some 150,000 distinct CDR3 sequences, roughly a quarter being singletons. Sequencing used PBMCs. Source of these receptors: a human donor in good health (CMV status not recorded). Some clones in this sample may be carry-over from other donors' samples.

There are a few counts of this clonotype. The V and J genes are TRBV5-4 and TRBJ1-1; D gene ambiguous. The length of the CDR3 is 14 residues. Germline V gives CDR1 SGHNT, CDR2 YYREEE (reference sequence). With 9 bases removed from V and 0 bases from J, the gap between germline ends came to 15 bases. The CDR3 DNA follows: TGTGCCACCCACCAGACCGGCATGAACACTGAAGCTTTCTTT. Translation gives CATHQTGMNTEAFF.

This clonotype was found many times. The chain joins TRBV7-9 to TRBJ1-4; no clear D gene. V was trimmed by 7 bases and J by 4 bases, leaving 13 bases between them. The CDR3 covers 14 residues. From germline, CDR1 is SEHNR and CDR2 FQNEAQ (reference sequence). As DNA, the CDR3 is TGTGCCAGCAACCCGGACGGCTGTAATGAAAAACTGTTTTTT. It specifies CASNPDGCNEKLFF.

As DNA, the CDR3 is TGTGCCAGCAGAGATCCCGGGTTTAACCAAGAGACCCAGTACTTC. Translating gives CASRDPGFNQETQYF. V and J are TRBV2 and TRBJ2-5; D call uncertain. The length of the CDR3 is 15 residues. From germline, CDR1 is SNHLY and CDR2 FYNNEI. Between the trimmed V and J ends, which lost 6 bases and 0 bases, there was a span of 14 bases.

The table lists this clonotype with a few counts. This chain links TRBV28 with TRBJ1-4; D may be TRBD1 (5 bases). Trimming left V 3 bases short and J 5 bases short, with 7 bases between. The CDR3 runs 13 residues. The germline V gene encodes CDR1 MDHEN and CDR2 SYDVKM. The CDR3 DNA reads as TGTGCCAGCAGTTTGGACATGAATGAAAAACTGTTTTTT. It translates to CASSLDMNEKLFF.

Points on this clonotype: One end of the junction is discordant with germline, which a read error may explain. The chain carries TRBV28 and TRBJ2-7; D possibly corresponds to TRBD2 (6 bases). Germline V gene lookup returns CDR1 MDHEN and CDR2 SYDVKM. This CDR3 is 14 amino acids long. This chain's CDR3 is CANSPGLSISEQYF. The CDR3 region has the DNA TGTGCCAACAGTCCGGGACTTTCAATAAGCGAGCAGTACTTC.

This clonotype showed up many times. This chain uses TRBV7-6 with TRBJ2-3; D is unresolved. V was pared by 4 bases and J by 0 bases, with 17 bases between. The CDR3 is 17 amino acids. From germline, CDR1 is SGHVS and CDR2 FNYEAQ. CDR3 in DNA: TGTGCCAGCAGCTCCCGGTGGACGGTCTCTAGCACAGATACGCAGTATTTT. As protein: CASSSRWTVSSTDTQYF.

J is TRBJ1-1 and V is TRBV20-1, with D tentatively TRBD1 (5 bases). The germline CDR1 and CDR2 sequences are DFQATT and SNEGSKA (reference sequence). The CDR3 has 13 amino acids. Between the trimmed V and J ends, which lost 2 bases and 9 bases, there was a span of 16 bases. The chain's CDR3 is CSARRGRDKQAFF. The CDR3 nucleotides read TGCAGTGCTAGACGGGGCAGAGACAAGCAAGCTTTCTTT.

The table lists this clonotype with many counts. This chain links TRBV5-5 with TRBJ2-7, with 12 bases matching TRBD1. This CDR3 has 15 residues. The germline gives CDR1 SGHKS, CDR2 YYEKEE (reference sequence). V trimming: 2 bases; J trimming: 2 bases; junction bases outside the gene matches: 2. The CDR3 DNA follows: TGTGCCAGCAGCTTAGGGACAGGGGGCACCTACGAGCAGTACTTC. This codes for CASSLGTGGTYEQYF. The variable domain in full, with the rest retrieved from reference TRBV5-5 and TRBJ2-7, is DAGVTQSPTHLIKTRGQQVTLRCSPISGHKSVSWYQQVLGQGPQFIFQYYEKEERGRGNFPDRFSARQFPNYSSELNVNALLLGDSALYLCASSLGTGGTYEQYFGPGTRLTVT.

This chain uses TRBV5-6 with TRBJ2-3; TRBD2 agrees at 13 bases. CDR1 and CDR2 (germline): SGHDT, YYEEEE. The CDR3 totals 23 residues. V was clipped by 4 bases and J by 1 base; unmatched bases: 24. The CDR3 protein is CASSGWWAQDGLAGVFGTDTQYF. The CDR3 DNA is TGTGCCAGCAGCGGCTGGTGGGCACAGGACGGACTAGCGGGAGTTTTTGGCACAGATACGCAGTATTTT.

This clonotype was seen a few times. The CDR3 sequence is CASSGLAEQETQYF. The CDR3 DNA reads as TGTGCCAGCAGTGGACTAGCGGAGCAAGAGACCCAGTACTTC. The J gene is TRBJ2-5, the V gene TRBV2; 9 bases are shared with TRBD2. This CDR3 has 14 residues. Germline V gene sequence: CDR1 SNHLY, CDR2 FYNNEI. J was trimmed by 2 bases and V by 4 bases; bases with no gene match: 2. Together with reference TRBV2 and TRBJ2-5, the CDR3 gives the full variable domain: EPEVTQTPSHQVTQMGQEVILRCVPISNHLYFYWYRQILGQKVEFLVSFYNNEISEKSEIFDDQFSVERPDGSNFTLKIRSTKLEDSAMYFCASSGLAEQETQYFGPGTRLLVL.

This clonotype appeared many times. This rearrangement joins TRBV4-1 to TRBJ2-5; 10 nucleotides line up with TRBD1. Germline CDR1 and CDR2: MGHRA and YSYEKL. This CDR3 spans 16 amino acids. The trim removed 4 bases at V and 3 bases at J, leaving 8 bases unmatched. The CDR3 sequence is CASSRVSGTGEETQYF. For the CDR3, the DNA is TGCGCCAGCAGCCGAGTATCCGGGACAGGGGAAGAGACCCAGTACTTC.

This clonotype was seen a few times. The chain uses TRBV4-1 and TRBJ2-7; D is perhaps TRBD1 (6 bases). This CDR3 comprises 14 residues. Per the germline V gene, CDR1 is MGHRA and CDR2 is YSYEKL. Trimming took off 4 bases at V and 0 bases at J, with 10 bases between the two ends. CDR3 sequence: CASSRRQDSYEQYF. The CDR3 DNA follows: TGCGCCAGCAGCCGACGACAGGACTCCTACGAGCAGTACTTC.

This chain uses TRBV19 with TRBJ2-1, with 7 bases matching TRBD1. The CDR3 covers 14 residues. Germline V gene lookup returns CDR1 LNHDA and CDR2 SQIVND (reference sequence). V gave up 3 bases and J gave up 4 bases; unmatched junction bases: 3. The CDR3 is CASSIQGVYNEQFF. The DNA of the CDR3 is TGTGCCAGTAGTATCCAGGGGGTTTACAATGAGCAGTTCTTC. The full variable domain, completed using reference TRBV19 and TRBJ2-1, is DGGITQSPKYLFRKEGQNVTLSCEQNLNHDAMYWYRQDPGQGLRLIYYSQIVNDFQKGDIAEGYSVSREKKESFPLTVTSAQKNPTAFYLCASSIQGVYNEQFFGPGTRLTVL.

This chain uses TRBV6-6 with TRBJ1-2; maybe TRBD1 (5 bases). Germline V gene lookup returns CDR1 MNHNY and CDR2 SVGAGI (reference sequence). The length of the CDR3 is 15 residues. Trimming pared 5 bases from V and 3 bases from J, leaving 16 bases between. The CDR3 sequence is CASSPADTDYYGYTF. CDR3 bases: TGTGCCAGCAGTCCCGCGGACACCGATTACTATGGCTACACCTTC.

The J gene is TRBJ1-4, the V gene TRBV4-1, with 9 bases that match TRBD1. The germline V gene has CDR1 MGHRA and CDR2 YSYEKL. This CDR3 is built from 16 residues. The V gene end was trimmed by 1 base and the J gene end by 12 bases; junction bases not matched to a gene: 12. The DNA of the CDR3 is TGCGCCAGCAGCCAAGCCCTAGGGACAGGGAATCAAGAACTGTTTTTT. It translates to CASSQALGTGNQELFF.

This chain links TRBV5-1 with TRBJ2-1, with TRBD2 matching over 9 bases. The V gene's germline CDR1 is SGHRS and CDR2 YFSETQ. Trimming cost V 4 bases and J 3 bases; bases outside gene matches: 5. This CDR3 has 15 residues. The CDR3 region has the DNA TGCGCCAGCAGCAATAGCGGGGGTCTCTACAATGAGCAGTTCTTC. Its translation is CASSNSGGLYNEQFF.

The J gene is TRBJ2-3, the V gene TRBV12-3 or TRBV12-4; tentative D call: TRBD2 (6 bases). Trimming removed 3 bases from V and 5 bases from J, with 9 bases in between. The CDR3 is 13 amino acids. In nucleotides, the CDR3 is TGTGCCAGCAGTTTCCTGGGGGGAGATACGCAGTATTTT. Translation: CASSFLGGDTQYF.

This clonotype was observed a few times. The J gene is TRBJ1-4, the V gene TRBV6-1; 7 positions match TRBD1. Germline V gives CDR1 MNHNS, CDR2 SASEGT. This CDR3 contains 13 residues. V lost 8 bases, J lost 5 bases, and 5 bases stayed unmatched. The DNA of the CDR3 is TGTGCCAGCGACGGGACAGCAAATGAAAAACTGTTTTTT. It is translated as CASDGTANEKLFF.

This clonotype was found a few times. The V call is TRBV7-9, the J call TRBJ2-7; D remains ambiguous. CDR1 and CDR2 (germline): SEHNR, FQNEAQ (reference sequence). Trimming took off 3 bases at V and 2 bases at J, with 11 bases between the two ends. The CDR3 totals 14 residues. Here the CDR3 reads CASSFAGFAYEQYF. The CDR3 DNA sequence: TGTGCCAGCAGCTTTGCAGGCTTCGCCTACGAGCAGTACTTC.